This entry lists 30 T cell receptor beta chains sequenced from one sample in a study of CD8 T cells in Susac syndrome (dated by TCRdb to between 2019 and 2020). The receptor library was made with the immunoSEQ multiplex PCR assay. RNA was extracted using the RNeasy kit, and roughly 0.5 to 1 ug of the RNA was reverse transcribed with random hexamers. The public reads were reanalyzed by TCRdb: fastp trimming at Q25, MiXCR alignment, in-frame beta chains only. CDR3 protein sequences are deduplicated, and each keeps its most common genes and DNA. Counted in this sample were around 150,000 distinct CDR3 sequences; 90% to 95% of them appeared once. Over 0.12% of the sample comes from the top ten. The sequenced sample consisted of CD4+ T cells from PBMCs. The receptors come from a human donor in good health.

V gene TRBV30 combines with J gene TRBJ2-7; D call uncertain. The CDR3 sequence is 11 residues long. Germline CDR1 is GTSNPN and CDR2 is SVGIG (reference sequence). The V end lost 0 bases, the J end lost 6 bases, and 6 bases lay between the germline ends. The CDR3, as DNA: TGTGCCTGGAGTGTACTTAGCGAGCAGTACTTC. Protein product: CAWSVLSEQYF.

The chain couples TRBV12-3 or TRBV12-4 to TRBJ2-7; the match to TRBD2 covers 14 bases. This CDR3 has 16 amino acids. Trimming at V came to 6 bases and at J to 4 bases, leaving 8 bases not matched to a gene. CDR3 residues: CASSTRLAGGTYEQYF. The CDR3 nucleotides are TGTGCCAGCAGCACCAGACTAGCGGGGGGGACGTACGAGCAGTACTTC.

The rearrangement links TRBV20-1 to TRBJ1-2; 9 positions match TRBD1. This CDR3 is 14 amino acids long. The V segment lost 6 bases and the J segment 5 bases; nucleotides outside the gene matches: 10. Per germline, CDR1 DFQATT and CDR2 SNEGSKA (reference sequence). This CDR3 is CSATGTGSRYGYTF. CDR3 DNA: TGCAGTGCAACCGGGACAGGGTCACGGTATGGCTACACCTTC.

The gene calls are TRBV12-3 or TRBV12-4 and TRBJ1-5; no firm D call. The CDR3 sequence is 13 residues long. V was clipped by 6 bases and J by 4 bases, with 10 bases between them. CDR3: CASRPRANQPQHF. The CDR3 region has the DNA TGTGCCAGCAGACCAAGGGCAAATCAGCCCCAGCATTTT.

This clonotype was detected once. The chain has TRBV3-1 and TRBJ1-2; 9 bases are shared with TRBD1. The CDR3 spans 15 residues. The germline V gene encodes CDR1 LGHDT and CDR2 YNNKEL (reference sequence). Trimming at V came to 1 base and at J to 5 bases, leaving 5 bases not matched to a gene. The CDR3 spells CASSQGTGDLYGYTF. The CDR3 DNA reads TGTGCCAGCAGCCAAGGGACAGGGGATCTATATGGCTACACCTTC.

The chain employs TRBV29-1 and TRBJ2-1; D unclear. From germline, CDR1 is SQVTM and CDR2 ANQGSEA. With 2 bases removed from V and 4 bases from J, the gap between germline ends came to 12 bases. The CDR3 is 14 residues long. Written as DNA, the CDR3 is TGCAGCGTTGAATACCTAGAACCTTACAATGAGCAGTTCTTC. It codes for CSVEYLEPYNEQFF.

This chain links TRBV20-1 with TRBJ1-4; weak D call: TRBD1 (5 bases). Trimming took off 3 bases at V and 3 bases at J, with 8 bases between the two ends. Per germline, CDR1 DFQATT and CDR2 SNEGSKA (reference sequence). The CDR3 runs to 13 residues. CDR3 in DNA: TGCAGTGCTAGGACAGCCGCTAATGAAAAACTGTTTTTT. The encoded protein is CSARTAANEKLFF.

The V and J genes are TRBV20-1 and TRBJ1-1; D uncertain. Between the trimmed V and J ends, which lost 3 bases and 2 bases, there was a span of 10 bases. The CDR3 contains 13 residues. Germline CDR1 reads DFQATT; CDR2 reads SNEGSKA (reference sequence). CDR3 amino acids: CSASLAINTEAFF. DNA of the CDR3: TGCAGTGCTAGTCTGGCGATTAACACTGAAGCTTTCTTT.

The chain links TRBV18 to TRBJ2-5; weak D call: TRBD1 (6 bases). Germline lookup yields CDR1 KGHSH and CDR2 LQKENI. The ends were cut back, 5 bases at V and 1 base at J, with 8 bases in the middle. This CDR3 region has 13 residues. The CDR3 spells CASSGQIQETQYF. CDR3 in DNA: TGTGCCAGCTCAGGACAGATCCAAGAGACCCAGTACTTC.

This clonotype showed up just once. The gene calls are TRBV9 and TRBJ1-1, with no clear D. Per germline, CDR1 SGDLS and CDR2 YYNGEE. CDR3 length: 15 amino acids. The V gene lost 0 bases and the J gene lost 0 bases, with 9 bases spanning the gap. The CDR3 DNA reads TGTGCCAGCAGCGTAGAGGGCAGTTTGAACACTGAAGCTTTCTTT. The encoded protein is CASSVEGSLNTEAFF.

This rearrangement joins TRBV20-1 to TRBJ2-5; the D gene could be TRBD1 or TRBD2 (6 bases each). Germline V gene data show CDR1 as DFQATT and CDR2 as SNEGSKA (reference sequence). V was cut by 7 bases and J by 5 bases, with 17 bases left in between. The CDR3 sequence is 13 residues long. This CDR3 is CSVRGLGPETQYF. DNA of the CDR3: TGCAGTGTACGGGGGCTCGGTCCGGAGACCCAGTACTTC.

This chain links TRBV20-1 with TRBJ2-7, with D maybe TRBD2 (5 bases). CDR3 length: 14 residues. Germline V CDR1 and CDR2: DFQATT, SNEGSKA (reference sequence). V gave up 3 bases and J gave up 0 bases, with 12 bases separating them. The CDR3 is CSARALRVSYEQYF. In DNA, the CDR3 is TGCAGTGCTAGGGCGCTGAGGGTCTCCTACGAGCAGTACTTC.

DNA for the CDR3: TGTGCCAGCTCACCACCCATGGGGGATGAGCAGTTCTTC. Translating gives CASSPPMGDEQFF. This chain links TRBV18 with TRBJ2-1; the D call may be TRBD1 or TRBD2 (5 bases each). Germline V gene data show CDR1 as KGHSH and CDR2 as LQKENI. The CDR3 is made up of 13 amino acids. V was trimmed by 0 bases and J by 8 bases, leaving 8 bases between them.

This clonotype was picked up one time. V gene TRBV7-8 combines with J gene TRBJ1-5; TRBD1 aligns across 12 bases. Trimming took 4 bases from V and 4 from J; bases not matched to a gene: 8. CDR1 is SGHVS and CDR2 is FQNEAQ in the germline V gene. The CDR3 sequence is 17 residues long. For the CDR3, the DNA is TGTGCCAGCAGCTCCCGGGACAGGGGGCTCGGTAATCAGCCCCAGCATTTT. The encoded protein is CASSSRDRGLGNQPQHF.

This clonotype showed up just once. The chain joins TRBV7-2 to TRBJ2-1; D not certain. Trimming cost V 1 base and J 4 bases, with 11 bases left between them. Germline assignment: CDR1 SGHTA and CDR2 FQGNSA. CDR3 length equals 15 residues. The CDR3 region has the DNA TGTGCCAGCAGCTTAGGGTTGCTAGTATACAATGAGCAGTTCTTC. Residues: CASSLGLLVYNEQFF.

This clonotype was seen once. This chain uses TRBV12-3 or TRBV12-4 with TRBJ2-1, with no clear D. The CDR3 has 11 amino acids. V shed 5 bases and J shed 9 bases, with 8 bases lying between them. Written as DNA, the CDR3 is TGTGCCAGCAGTCAGCTCCCTGAGCAGTTCTTC. Protein product: CASSQLPEQFF.

The chain is built from TRBV18 and TRBJ1-1, with a weak D call TRBD1 (5 bases). This CDR3 spans 14 amino acids. V gave up 1 base and J gave up 1 base, with 7 bases separating them. Germline V gene sequence: CDR1 KGHSH, CDR2 LQKENI. CDR3 region: CASSPRGRNTEAFF. For the CDR3, the DNA is TGTGCCAGCTCACCACGGGGGAGGAACACTGAAGCTTTCTTT.

The V gene is TRBV3-1, the J gene TRBJ2-3, with 7 bases aligning to TRBD2. Germline V CDR1 and CDR2: LGHDT, YNNKEL (reference sequence). V shed 1 base, J shed 0 bases, and the junction held 4 bases outside the gene matches. CDR3 length: 16 amino acids. In DNA, the CDR3 is TGTGCCAGCAGCCAAGCGGGGGGATCTAGCACAGATACGCAGTATTTT. Translating gives CASSQAGGSSTDTQYF.

The chain joins TRBV28 to TRBJ1-1; TRBD1 agrees at 7 bases. Germline CDR1 reads MDHEN; CDR2 reads SYDVKM. The CDR3 length is 10 residues. As DNA, the CDR3 is TGTGCTACAGGGGTCACTGAAGCTTTCTTT. This encodes CATGVTEAFF.

The chain has TRBV20-1 and TRBJ2-5, with D unclear. The CDR3 spans 13 residues. The germline V gene has CDR1 DFQATT and CDR2 SNEGSKA (reference sequence). V gave up 3 bases and J gave up 5 bases, with 13 bases separating them. The DNA of the CDR3 is TGCAGTGCTAGTGGGCCCTTCCGTGAGACCCAGTACTTC. Protein sequence: CSASGPFRETQYF.

This chain connects TRBV5-1 to TRBJ1-6; D possibly corresponds to TRBD1 (5 bases). CDR1 and CDR2 from the germline V gene are SGHRS and YFSETQ. Trimming removed 4 bases from V and 7 bases from J, with 15 bases in between. The CDR3 loop spans 15 amino acids. CDR3 in amino acids: CASSPGTQGNSPLHF. CDR3 sequence (DNA): TGCGCCAGCAGCCCTGGGACTCAAGGGAATTCACCCCTCCACTTT. Full variable domain (rest looked up from reference TRBV5-1 and TRBJ1-6): KAGVTQTPRYLIKTRGQQVTLSCSPISGHRSVSWYQQTPGQGLQFLFEYFSETQRNKGNFPGRFSGRQFSNSRSEMNVSTLELGDSALYLCASSPGTQGNSPLHFGNGTRLTVT.

The chain carries TRBV18 and TRBJ2-3; TRBD2 matches at 9 bases. Unmatched junction bases numbered 4, after V lost 2 bases and J lost 4 bases. Germline-derived CDR1 and CDR2 are KGHSH and LQKENI. This CDR3 has 15 amino acids. The CDR3 region is CASSPSSGVPDTQYF. In nucleotides, the CDR3 is TGTGCCAGCTCACCATCTAGCGGGGTCCCAGATACGCAGTATTTT.

The chain couples TRBV14 to TRBJ2-3, with D maybe TRBD2 (7 bases). Germline V gene lookup returns CDR1 SGHDN and CDR2 FVKESK. V was cut by 4 bases and J by 5 bases, with 16 bases left in between. The CDR3 is made up of 15 amino acids. The CDR3 DNA reads as TGTGCCAGCAGCCCCGGTAGGGGGGGCCTAGATACGCAGTATTTT. This translates into CASSPGRGGLDTQYF.

V is TRBV4-3 and J is TRBJ2-4; 9 nucleotides line up with TRBD2. V trimming: 1 base; J trimming: 0 bases; junction bases outside the gene matches: 4. This CDR3 is built from 17 residues. CDR1 is LGHNA, CDR2 YSLEER, per germline. The CDR3 loop is CASSQGLAGLAKNIQYF. The CDR3 region has the DNA TGCGCCAGCAGCCAAGGTCTAGCGGGACTAGCCAAAAACATTCAGTACTTC.

The V gene is TRBV29-1, the J gene TRBJ2-5; a weak D match, TRBD1 (5 bases). CDR3 length: 14 amino acids. Germline V gene lookup returns CDR1 SQVTM and CDR2 ANQGSEA. The V end lost 1 base, the J end lost 2 bases, and 11 bases lay between the germline ends. For the CDR3, the DNA is TGCAGCGTTGAAGGGGGCAGGGCACAAGAGACCCAGTACTTC. It yields the protein CSVEGGRAQETQYF.

The rearrangement joins TRBV29-1 to TRBJ2-6; D possibly corresponds to TRBD1 (6 bases). The V end lost 3 bases, the J end lost 6 bases, and 15 bases lay between the germline ends. This CDR3 is 15 amino acids long. Per germline, CDR1 SQVTM and CDR2 ANQGSEA. The CDR3 DNA sequence: TGCAGCGTTGAGGCGGACAGTTCGTTGGCCAACGTCCTGACTTTC. Its protein product is CSVEADSSLANVLTF.

This sequence joins TRBV5-4 and TRBJ2-3; D possibly corresponds to TRBD2 (5 bases). Germline CDR1 is SGHNT and CDR2 is YYREEE (reference sequence). Deletions cut 7 bases from V and 0 bases from J, with 12 bases between. This CDR3 is built from 14 residues. CDR3 sequence: CASSEGTSTDTQYF. The CDR3 region has the DNA TGTGCCAGCTCCGAGGGTACTAGCACAGATACGCAGTATTTT.

The chain combines TRBV19 with TRBJ1-5, with D maybe TRBD1 (5 bases). Germline assignment: CDR1 LNHDA and CDR2 SQIVND (reference sequence). The CDR3 is made up of 13 amino acids. The V end lost 9 bases, the J end lost 2 bases, and 11 bases lay between the germline ends. CDR3 sequence (DNA): TGTGCCAGCGCCGACAGCGGCAATCAGCCCCAGCATTTT. Translation gives CASADSGNQPQHF.

The gene calls are TRBV29-1 and TRBJ2-1, with 7 bases identical to TRBD1. This CDR3 has 14 residues. Germline-derived CDR1 and CDR2 are SQVTM and ANQGSEA. The J segment lost 0 bases and the V segment lost 4 bases, leaving 3 bases of the junction unmatched. The CDR3 region is CSVGRDSSYNEQFF. Written as DNA, the CDR3 is TGCAGCGTTGGAAGGGACAGCTCCTACAATGAGCAGTTCTTC.

The chain is built from TRBV7-9 and TRBJ1-1; no definite D call. This CDR3 is built from 15 residues. CDR1 is SEHNR and CDR2 is FQNEAQ in the germline V gene (reference sequence). V was cut by 2 bases and J by 0 bases, with 10 bases left in between. CDR3 in DNA: TGTGCCAGCAGCTTACTATCCGGGTTGAACACTGAAGCTTTCTTT. It codes for CASSLLSGLNTEAFF.